The 21 T cell receptor beta chains listed next were all sequenced from one sample in a study of T-cell reconstitution after alpha-beta-depleted transplantation in children. This sample's TCRbeta library carried unique molecular identifier barcodes. TCRdb independently ran MiXCR on the PCR reads; one entry per CDR3 protein. The data hold 670,000 or so distinct CDR3 sequences, with 13% observed a single time. Sequenced here: PBMCs, sampled before TCRalphabeta/CD19-depleted stem cell transplant. The receptors derive from a girl aged 2-10 years with congenital amegakaryocytic thrombocytopenia, due to receive a stem cell transplant.

The chain combines TRBV20-1 with TRBJ2-1, with 7 bases fitting TRBD2. V trimming: 6 bases; J trimming: 8 bases; junction bases outside the gene matches: 4. Per the germline V gene, CDR1 is DFQATT and CDR2 is SNEGSKA (reference sequence). The CDR3 length is 11 residues. The CDR3: CSAAGRDEQFF. For the CDR3, the DNA is TGCAGTGCAGCGGGACGGGATGAGCAGTTCTTC.

This clonotype was found a few times. The rearrangement links TRBV5-1 to TRBJ2-3, with 7 bases fitting TRBD2. The junction had 9 bases not matched to a gene; V was cut back by 0 bases and J by 2 bases. Germline-derived CDR1 and CDR2 are SGHRS and YFSETQ. There are 17 residues in the CDR3. The CDR3 nucleotides are TGCGCCAGCAGCTTGGAACGTCGAGCGGGGTTCACAGATACGCAGTATTTT. Translated: CASSLERRAGFTDTQYF.

This chain connects TRBV7-9 to TRBJ2-2; 8 nucleotides match TRBD2. Trimming cost V 2 bases and J 0 bases; bases outside gene matches: 5. The CDR3 contains 17 residues. CDR1 is SEHNR, CDR2 FQNEAQ, per germline (reference sequence). The chain's CDR3 is CASSLSGAGANTGELFF. CDR3 coding DNA: TGTGCCAGCAGCTTAAGTGGAGCGGGAGCGAACACCGGGGAGCTGTTTTTT.

The chain joins TRBV9 to TRBJ1-5; possible D gene TRBD1, 6 bases. Trimming stripped 4 bases from V and 5 bases from J, with 10 bases between. Per germline, CDR1 SGDLS and CDR2 YYNGEE. CDR3 length equals 13 residues. The CDR3, as DNA: TGTGCCAGCAGCAGAGGGGGGTATCAGCCCCAGCATTTT. Protein: CASSRGGYQPQHF.

As to this clonotype: One base away lies a much larger clone, so this may be a sequencing read error. This chain joins TRBV29-1 and TRBJ1-1; TRBD1 matches at 8 bases. Germline V gene sequence: CDR1 SQVTM, CDR2 ANQGSEA. The CDR3 consists of 11 residues. CDR3 sequence: CSPDRGAEDFF. CDR3 DNA sequence: TGCAGCCCTGACAGGGGCGCTGAAGATTTCTTT.

This clonotype was seen ten or more times. The CDR3 sequence is CASSLAWRPDTQYF. The CDR3 DNA sequence: TGCGCCAGCAGCTTGGCCTGGAGGCCAGATACGCAGTATTTT. V gene TRBV5-1 combines with J gene TRBJ2-3, with D possibly being TRBD2 (5 bases). The CDR3 has 14 residues. Per germline, CDR1 SGHRS and CDR2 YFSETQ. Trimming shortened V by 0 bases and J by 4 bases, and 9 bases separated the two germline ends.

This clonotype came up a few times. This chain joins TRBV11-2 and TRBJ2-7; TRBD2 aligns across 12 bases. Germline V lookup: CDR1 SGHAT, CDR2 FQNNGV. Trimming took 1 base from V and 5 from J; bases not matched to a gene: 9. This CDR3 has 17 residues. The CDR3 DNA reads TGTGCCAGCAGCTTAGGGTCTAGCGGGAGGGCTATCGACGAGCAGTACTTC. Translation gives CASSLGSSGRAIDEQYF.

J is TRBJ1-1 and V is TRBV27, with D possibly being TRBD1 (5 bases). The germline V and J ends were trimmed by 5 bases and 2 bases, with 15 bases remaining between them. CDR1 is MNHEY and CDR2 is SMNVEV in the germline V gene (reference sequence). The CDR3 sequence is 15 residues long. CDR3 in DNA: TGTGCCAGCAGTATGGGGGGGTGGAGAAACACTGAAGCTTTCTTT. This translates into CASSMGGWRNTEAFF.

This clonotype appeared many times. The J gene is TRBJ2-1, the V gene TRBV3-1; D possibly matches TRBD1 or TRBD2 (6 bases each). The CDR3 runs to 17 residues. Per the germline V gene, CDR1 is LGHDT and CDR2 is YNNKEL (reference sequence). Deletions cut 4 bases from V and 9 bases from J, with 25 bases between. The CDR3 bases are TGTGCCAGCAGCCCCGGAGGGAACGACAGGTATATGACTGAGCAGTTCTTC. This gives the protein CASSPGGNDRYMTEQFF.

The rearrangement uses TRBV5-1 and TRBJ1-2, with D perhaps matching TRBD1 (5 bases). The germline CDR1 and CDR2 sequences are SGHRS and YFSETQ. V was pared by 0 bases and J by 7 bases, with 10 bases between. This CDR3 region has 13 residues. In nucleotides, the CDR3 is TGCGCCAGCAGCTTGGCCGGGACCGTTGGCTACACCTTC. Amino acid sequence: CASSLAGTVGYTF.

The table lists this clonotype with a few counts. The chain employs TRBV5-5 and TRBJ1-5; a possible D gene is TRBD1 (5 bases). The CDR3 has 15 amino acids. Germline assignment: CDR1 SGHKS and CDR2 YYEKEE (reference sequence). Trimming cost V 1 base and J 6 bases, with 14 bases left between them. CDR3 sequence reads: CASSLWQGSGQPQHF. CDR3 nucleotides: TGTGCCAGCAGCTTGTGGCAGGGTTCTGGTCAGCCCCAGCATTTT.

This clonotype has a count of ten or more. V is TRBV12-3 or TRBV12-4 and J is TRBJ2-1, with D uncertain. This CDR3 has 15 amino acids. Trimming took off 6 bases at V and 9 bases at J, with 21 bases between the two ends. Here the CDR3 DNA reads TGTGCCAGCAGCATTAGTTTAGTCCAGAGTAGTGAGCAGTTCTTC. Residues: CASSISLVQSSEQFF.

V gene TRBV6-6 combines with J gene TRBJ2-1; a possible D gene is TRBD2 (6 bases). This CDR3 contains 13 residues. Trimming removed 6 bases from V and 7 bases from J, with 13 bases in between. Germline lookup yields CDR1 MNHNY and CDR2 SVGAGI (reference sequence). The CDR3 is CASRASALNEQFF. The DNA of the CDR3 is TGTGCCAGCAGGGCTAGCGCTCTGAATGAGCAGTTCTTC.

The chain links TRBV20-1 to TRBJ2-1; 10 bases align to TRBD2. The CDR3 consists of 15 residues. The V gene's germline CDR1 is DFQATT and CDR2 SNEGSKA (reference sequence). The J segment lost 5 bases and the V segment lost 2 bases, leaving 6 bases of the junction unmatched. CDR3 protein: CSARISGRPNNEQFF. In DNA, the CDR3 is TGCAGTGCTAGAATTAGCGGGAGGCCAAACAATGAGCAGTTCTTC.

There are many counts of this clonotype. V and J are TRBV5-1 and TRBJ2-5; D uncertain. V dropped 7 bases and J dropped 1 base, with 11 bases sitting between them. This CDR3 has 13 amino acids. Germline assignment: CDR1 SGHRS and CDR2 YFSETQ. CDR3 residues: CASSREPQETQYF. The CDR3 DNA follows: TGCGCCAGCTCACGAGAGCCCCAAGAGACCCAGTACTTC.

The rearrangement links TRBV15 to TRBJ2-1, with a tentative D call TRBD2 (5 bases). Trimming shortened V by 3 bases and J by 3 bases, and 18 bases separated the two germline ends. Germline V lookup: CDR1 LNHNV, CDR2 YYDKDF (reference sequence). This CDR3 comprises 17 residues. Here the CDR3 DNA reads TGTGCCACCAGCAGTTACCACCTTTGGCGGGTCTACAATGAGCAGTTCTTC. Translating it yields CATSSYHLWRVYNEQFF. Using reference TRBV15 and TRBJ2-1 for the parts outside the CDR3, the full variable domain is DAMVIQNPRYQVTQFGKPVTLSCSQTLNHNVMYWYQQKSSQAPKLLFHYYDKDFNNEADTPDNFQSRRPNTSFCFLDIRSPGLGDTAMYLCATSSYHLWRVYNEQFFGPGTRLTVL.

This clonotype was seen at least ten times. V gene TRBV20-1 combines with J gene TRBJ2-1, with D possibly matching TRBD2 (6 bases). The CDR3 extends over 15 amino acids. Trimming pared 7 bases from V and 0 bases from J, leaving 16 bases between. The germline gives CDR1 DFQATT, CDR2 SNEGSKA (reference sequence). As DNA, the CDR3 is TGCAGTGTAATGGGCGGGACTGACTCCTACAATGAGCAGTTCTTC. This sequence encodes CSVMGGTDSYNEQFF.

In its sample, this clonotype was seen a few times. The CDR3, as DNA: TGCAGCGTTTGGACAGGGGATCACTACGAGCAGTACTTC. Translation gives CSVWTGDHYEQYF. The chain uses TRBV29-1 and TRBJ2-7; 9 bases agree with TRBD1. The ends lost 5 bases at V and 3 bases at J; junction bases unmatched: 5. The CDR3 runs 13 residues. CDR1 SQVTM and CDR2 ANQGSEA come from the germline V gene.

This chain connects TRBV24-1 to TRBJ2-1; 7 bases match TRBD2. The CDR3 runs 16 residues. Germline V CDR1 and CDR2: KGHDR, SFDVKD. Trimming at V came to 3 bases and at J to 3 bases, leaving 7 bases not matched to a gene. CDR3 sequence reads: CATSDPQERDYNEQFF. CDR3 in DNA: TGTGCCACCAGTGATCCACAGGAGCGGGACTACAATGAGCAGTTCTTC.

Of note for this clonotype: The junction and the germline gene differ at one end; a read error may be behind it. The rearrangement uses TRBV12-3 or TRBV12-4 and TRBJ1-1; no clear D. The CDR3 has 11 amino acids. As DNA, the CDR3 is TGTGCCAGCAGTTCGCCTGACATCGTTTTGTTC. Translation gives CASSSPDIVLF.

The V gene is TRBV3-1, the J gene TRBJ2-2; 11 nucleotides agree with TRBD2. The germline V gene encodes CDR1 LGHDT and CDR2 YNNKEL (reference sequence). This CDR3 is built from 17 residues. V trimming: 0 bases; J trimming: 9 bases; junction bases outside the gene matches: 9. For the CDR3, the DNA is TGTGCCAGCAGCCAAGATCTGGGACTAGCGGTTCCTCGGGAGCTGTTTTTT. Translating it yields CASSQDLGLAVPRELFF. Together with reference TRBV3-1 and TRBJ2-2, the CDR3 gives the full variable domain: DTAVSQTPKYLVTQMGNDKSIKCEQNLGHDTMYWYKQDSKKFLKIMFSYNNKELIINETVPNRFSPKSPDKAHLNLHINSLELGDSAVYFCASSQDLGLAVPRELFFGEGSRLTVL.